This T cell receptor beta chain was profiled in a study of cytomegalovirus exposure and HLA in healthy donors. The protocol was immunoSEQ multiplex PCR, while the TCRdb copy is restricted to in-frame clones and leaves out a portion. The sample consists of roughly 250,000 clones, 90% of them appearing once. Comment on this clone: Antigen: not known.

Study results and limitations: Among TCR sequences, most were rare, though some public TCRs appeared in many donors. Per published reports, the classifier diagnosed cytomegalovirus status with high specificity and sensitivity.

The V segment lost 4 bases and the J segment 3 bases; nucleotides outside the gene matches: 8. The CDR3 is made up of 15 amino acids. Germline loops: CDR1 LGHNT, CDR2 FRNRAP. The sequence was obtained from a woman aged 18-30 years in good health and CMV-seronegative. The sequenced sample was PBMCs. The chain joins TRBV12-5 to TRBJ2-7, with 8 bases matching TRBD1. This CDR3 is CASGSGQGDHYEQYF. CDR3 bases: TGTGCTAGTGGTTCCGGACAGGGAGATCACTACGAGCAGTACTTC.